The rows below give T cell receptor beta chains drawn from one sample of a study of cytomegalovirus exposure and HLA in healthy donors. Assay: immunoSEQ multiplex PCR; the TCRdb copy retains only in-frame clones and omits some. The data hold about 120,000 clones, with more than 80% observed a single time. The sequenced material came from PBMCs. The receptors were sampled from a man in his forties in good health and CMV-seronegative. The conserved cysteine and the conserved F or W are not part of the CDR3 here. D genes are given only for firm matches.

TRBJ2-2 | TRBV19 | - | 12 | ASSNLLGTGELF
TRBJ2-7 | TRBV10-2 | TRBD2 | 12 | ASSVLAGAFEQY
TRBJ1-1 | TRBV11-2 | - | 14 | ASSHSRGSMNTEAF
TRBJ2-2 | TRBV7-3 | - | 13 | ASSAGPTNTGELF
TRBJ2-5 | TRBV5-1 | - | 10 | ASSREGETQY
TRBJ2-7 | TRBV15 | TRBD1 | 14 | ATSRTLDRGSEEQY
TRBJ2-6 | TRBV6-1 | TRBD2 | 15 | ASRETSGITGANGLT
TRBJ2-4 | TRBV2 | TRBD1 | 12 | AFDRDGVRDIQY
TRBJ2-7 | TRBV6-1 | TRBD2 | 11 | ASKSGDSYEQY
TRBJ2-3 | TRBV5-4 | TRBD2 | 15 | ASSVGLEGVRRDTQY
TRBJ1-2 | TRBV20-1 | - | 9 | SASEGLGYT
TRBJ2-7 | TRBV7-2 | TRBD2 | 13 | ASSRTSGSSYEQY
TRBJ1-4 | TRBV28 | - | 14 | ASSLRVSAANEKLF
TRBJ1-1 | TRBV7-2 | - | 12 | ASSLTGGYTEAF
TRBJ2-1 | TRBV11-2 | - | 11 | ASSLEQINEQF
TRBJ1-3 | TRBV9 | TRBD1 | 11 | ASSAGTDETIY
TRBJ2-1 | TRBV19 | - | 13 | ASSEDRSSYNEQF
TRBJ1-1 | TRBV20-1 | - | 9 | SARVNTEAF
TRBJ2-5 | TRBV5-6 | - | 11 | ASSLGSIQGQY
TRBJ2-5 | TRBV5-1 | - | 12 | ASSVLGWQETQY
- | TRBV7-3 | TRBD2 | 13 | ASSLTAGANYEQY
TRBJ1-2 | TRBV7-9 | - | 11 | ASSPRRGDGYT
TRBJ2-7 | TRBV5-8 | TRBD1 | 13 | ASSQNGQGHWEQY
TRBJ2-7 | TRBV6-1 | TRBD2 | 12 | AAGGAGEGYEQY
TRBJ1-1 | TRBV7-8 | - | 11 | ASSPGRNTEAF
TRBJ2-3 | TRBV10-3 | - | 12 | AISEGPGPDTQY
TRBJ1-1 | TRBV30 | TRBD1 | 11 | AWRGQGNFEAF
TRBJ1-1 | TRBV5-1 | - | 11 | ASRFQGNTEAF
TRBJ2-2 | TRBV1 | - | 13 | TSSQGGTTVGELF
TRBJ1-3 | TRBV5-8 | - | 12 | ASPKGRPGNTIY
TRBJ2-5 | TRBV5-4 | - | 12 | ASSIDRRGETQY
TRBJ2-3 | TRBV5-1 | TRBD2 | 15 | ASSLGATSGYTDTQY
- | TRBV10-1 | TRBD2 | 14 | ASSESFGGSRDEQY
TRBJ2-3 | TRBV29-1 | TRBD2 | 16 | SVVSGDLAGGPGDTQY
TRBJ2-1 | TRBV5-8 | TRBD2 | 14 | ASSSGLAGVYNEQF
TRBJ2-3 | TRBV7-2 | TRBD1 | 12 | ASRPDRGIDTQY
TRBJ1-1 | TRBV18 | - | 13 | ASFQSDILNTEAF
TRBJ1-2 | TRBV6-5 | - | 13 | ASRPDGVRNYGYT
TRBJ1-5 | TRBV7-6 | - | 11 | ASSLAEDQPQH
TRBJ2-5 | TRBV7-9 | TRBD2 | 15 | ASSLAKTSGGEETQY
TRBJ2-7 | TRBV7-8 | TRBD1 | 13 | ASSLGGDRDYEQY
TRBJ1-3 | TRBV5-5 | - | 15 | ASSSSPFPSSGNTIY
TRBJ1-6 | TRBV27 | TRBD1 | 17 | ASSFRERTGSSYNSPLH
TRBJ2-7 | TRBV10-3 | - | 10 | AISPTDYEQY
TRBJ2-7 | TRBV5-4 | TRBD1 | 14 | ASSFRPGQGSYEQY
TRBJ2-2 | TRBV5-1 | TRBD1 | 15 | ASSSPRGQGITGELF
TRBJ2-1 | TRBV5-6 | TRBD1 | 14 | ASSLMGQGVYGEQF
TRBJ1-2 | TRBV5-4 | - | 13 | ASSRSRSYNYGYT
TRBJ1-2 | TRBV19 | - | 8 | ASWSQGYT
TRBJ1-2 | TRBV10-3 | - | 10 | AISESMGDTF
TRBJ2-7 | TRBV15 | - | 13 | ATSSGLAGLDEQY
TRBJ1-5 | TRBV10-3 | TRBD1 | 15 | AISESPTGGQNQPQH
TRBJ2-1 | TRBV14 | - | 13 | ASSLTSKNTNEQF
TRBJ2-7 | TRBV6-1 | - | 12 | ASSAPAGLYEQY
TRBJ2-1 | TRBV6-4 | TRBD2 | 15 | ASSDSFGLAGGNEQF
TRBJ2-4 | TRBV4-2 | - | 14 | ASSQGTSLAKNSQY
TRBJ2-7 | TRBV10-3 | - | 10 | AISATDYEQY